The next 20 T cell receptor beta chains were all read from a single sample in a study of blood T cell repertoires in COVID-19. Assay: immunoSEQ multiplex PCR; the TCRdb copy retains only in-frame clones and omits some. The repertoire consists of almost 250,000 clones, with roughly 82% occurring once and the leading ten covering about 5.4%. The source material was peripheral blood. The source of these receptors is a woman aged 80 or over with COVID-19, enrolled during active disease.

A single count supports this clone. The rearrangement uses TRBV10-3 and TRBJ2-5; D is possibly TRBD2 (6 bases). This CDR3 comprises 13 residues. Germline V gene lookup returns CDR1 ENHRY and CDR2 SYGVKD. V was pared by 7 bases and J by 3 bases, with 12 bases between. This chain's CDR3 is CAINPSGEETQYF. The CDR3 nucleotides read TGTGCCATCAACCCCTCGGGGGAAGAGACCCAGTACTTC.

This clone has only one observation. Here the CDR3 DNA reads TGCGCCAGCAGTCGACAGGGAAAGAACACTGAAGCTTTCTTT. Translating it yields CASSRQGKNTEAFF. The V and J genes are TRBV5-1 and TRBJ1-1; 7 bases fit TRBD1. Germline-derived CDR1 and CDR2 are SGHRS and YFSETQ. The length of the CDR3 is 14 residues. With V trimmed by 5 bases and J by 1 base, 5 bases remained unmatched.

The chain has TRBV11-1 and TRBJ2-5, with D possibly matching TRBD1 (6 bases). With 2 bases removed from V and 4 bases from J, the gap between germline ends came to 14 bases. Per germline, CDR1 SGHAT and CDR2 FQDESV (reference sequence). This CDR3 has 15 residues. The CDR3 DNA reads TGTGCCAGCAGCTTATCCGGCAGGGGTGTAGAGACCCAGTACTTC. Its translation: CASSLSGRGVETQYF.

The V and J genes are TRBV27 and TRBJ2-4; no reliable D call. Germline CDR1 and CDR2: MNHEY and SMNVEV (reference sequence). The V end was cut by 6 bases, the J end by 0 bases, with 12 bases between. The CDR3 contains 15 residues. The CDR3 sequence is CASRPETLAKNIQYF. CDR3 bases: TGTGCCAGCAGGCCAGAGACATTAGCCAAAAACATTCAGTACTTC.

The chain joins TRBV10-1 to TRBJ2-5; D is uncertain. Germline CDR1 and CDR2: WNHNN and SYGVQD (reference sequence). The CDR3 is 13 residues long. The germline V and J ends were trimmed by 5 bases and 2 bases, with 9 bases remaining between them. CDR3 region: CASSQTLQETQYF. As DNA, the CDR3 is TGCGCCAGCAGTCAGACACTTCAAGAGACCCAGTACTTC.

The chain links TRBV5-1 to TRBJ1-2, with D tentatively TRBD1 (5 bases). Germline CDR1 is SGHRS and CDR2 is YFSETQ. The CDR3 sequence is 14 residues long. V lost 4 bases, J lost 4 bases, and 14 bases lay in between. The CDR3 loop reads CASSLRGEVYGYTF. The CDR3 DNA reads as TGCGCCAGCAGCCTGCGGGGGGAGGTCTATGGCTACACCTTC.

This clone was counted only a few times. This chain joins TRBV5-1 and TRBJ1-1; 8 nucleotides agree with TRBD1. From germline, CDR1 is SGHRS and CDR2 YFSETQ. Germline trimming cut 6 bases from V and 1 base from J; bases unmatched to any gene: 5. CDR3 length: 14 residues. The CDR3: CASTRQGTNTEAFF. CDR3 DNA: TGCGCCAGCACGAGACAGGGGACGAACACTGAAGCTTTCTTT.

Concerning this clone itself: Since no conserved phenylalanine or tryptophan closes the CDR3, a read error is the likely cause. The limits of the CDR3 on the DNA are not certain, so only TCRdb's listed CDR3 is given. The rearrangement joins TRBV2 to TRBJ2-7; TRBD1 is the table's D call and was not checked against the DNA. Germline V gene lookup returns CDR1 SNHLY and CDR2 FYNNEI. The CDR3 spans 11 residues, counting both ends. CDR3 sequence: CASSVGQGARL.

This clone was picked up a small number of times. This rearrangement joins TRBV4-1 to TRBJ2-2, with 8 bases matching TRBD1. With V trimmed by 4 bases and J by 3 bases, 13 bases remained unmatched. This CDR3 has 18 amino acids. Looked up from germline, CDR1 is MGHRA and CDR2 is YSYEKL. CDR3 in amino acids: CASSRSSGGSSDTGELFF. The CDR3 DNA reads as TGCGCCAGCAGCCGATCATCAGGGGGCTCCTCGGACACCGGGGAGCTGTTTTTT.

Notes on this clone: Other DNA sequences within the sample encode an identical CDR3. The V call is TRBV5-1, the J call TRBJ2-3; TRBD1 matches at 9 bases. The length of the CDR3 is 15 residues. The ends lost 4 bases at V and 1 base at J; junction bases unmatched: 4. Germline-derived CDR1 and CDR2 are SGHRS and YFSETQ. The CDR3 coding sequence is TGCGCCAGCAGCCTGGGGGACAGGGGCACAGATACGCAGTATTTT. It is translated as CASSLGDRGTDTQYF.

J is TRBJ2-5 and V is TRBV3-1 (or the pseudogene TRBV3-2), with TRBD2 identical over 10 bases. The germline V gene has CDR1 LGHDT and CDR2 YNNKEL (reference sequence). Trimming at V came to 3 bases and at J to 8 bases, leaving 9 bases not matched to a gene. The CDR3 loop spans 15 amino acids. In nucleotides, the CDR3 is TGTGCCAGCAGCCACCGTCTAGCGGGGGTATTTACCCAGTACTTC. It is translated as CASSHRLAGVFTQYF.

This chain joins TRBV5-4 and TRBJ2-3; D perhaps matches TRBD1 (5 bases). CDR3 size: 15 residues. V was pared by 5 bases and J by 0 bases, with 13 bases between. The V gene's germline CDR1 is SGHNT and CDR2 YYREEE (reference sequence). The CDR3 DNA is TGTGCCAGCAGATATACAGGAGTTAGCACAGATACGCAGTATTTT. The encoded protein is CASRYTGVSTDTQYF.

CDR3 DNA sequence: TGTGCCAGTGCGGGGGGACCGAACACCGGGGAGCTGTTTTTT. Its translation: CASAGGPNTGELFF. V is TRBV7-3 and J is TRBJ2-2; 8 positions agree with TRBD2. This CDR3 contains 14 residues. Per germline, CDR1 SGHTA and CDR2 FQGTGA. V dropped 9 bases and J dropped 0; count of bases not matched to a gene: 3. Together with reference TRBV7-3 and TRBJ2-2, the CDR3 gives the full variable domain: GAGVSQTPSNKVTEKGKYVELRCDPISGHTALYWYRQSLGQGPEFLIYFQGTGAADDSGLPNDRFFAVRPEGSVSTLKIQRTERGDSAVYLCASAGGPNTGELFFGEGSRLTVL.

This chain links TRBV18 with TRBJ1-4; D is unclear. Germline CDR1 reads KGHSH; CDR2 reads LQKENI. The V and J ends lost 2 bases and 7 bases respectively, with 14 bases between them. This CDR3 has 15 residues. CDR3 in DNA: TGTGCCAGCTCACCAGGGCCCAAAGGGAGTGAAAAACTGTTTTTT. Protein: CASSPGPKGSEKLFF.

This clone was seen a few times. The rearrangement links TRBV6-2 or TRBV6-3 to TRBJ1-1; 12 bases line up with TRBD1. J gave up 8 bases and V 5 bases, and 9 bases lay outside the gene matches. The CDR3 is 15 residues long. The germline CDR1 and CDR2 sequences are MNHEY and SVGEGT. For the CDR3, the DNA is TGTGCCAGCAGTCCCGCCCGGGACAGGGGGCAGGAAGCTTTCTTT. Protein sequence: CASSPARDRGQEAFF.

The genes are TRBV6-5 and TRBJ2-3; 8 positions match TRBD2. In germline, CDR1 is MNHEY, CDR2 SVGAGI. Trimming removed 5 bases from V and 9 bases from J; junction bases left unmatched: 10. This CDR3 is 14 amino acids long. The CDR3 nucleotides read TGTGCCAGCAGTACGCCGGGGGGGACTGACACGCAGTATTTT. It translates to CASSTPGGTDTQYF.

The chain couples TRBV5-8 to TRBJ2-1; 15 bases line up with TRBD2. With 4 bases clipped from V and 6 bases from J, the junction kept 11 bases outside the gene matches. The germline gives CDR1 SGHTS, CDR2 YDEGEE. The CDR3 spans 18 residues. The CDR3 here is CASSTGLAGGRLLNEQFF. CDR3 nucleotides: TGTGCCAGCAGCACCGGACTAGCGGGGGGGCGGCTTCTCAATGAGCAGTTCTTC.

As for this clone: Its ends do not fully match the called genes, so a read error is possible. J is TRBJ1-1 and V is TRBV27; 9 bases align to TRBD1. Germline CDR1 is MNHEY and CDR2 is SMNVEV (reference sequence). The CDR3 runs 15 residues. DNA for the CDR3: TGTGCCAGCAGTCTCGGGGTAGGACAGGGGCTGGAATGTGTCTTT. This translates into CASSLGVGQGLECVF.

This chain connects TRBV7-2 to TRBJ2-2; TRBD2 matches at 10 bases. The J segment lost 7 bases and the V segment lost 6 bases, leaving 8 bases of the junction unmatched. This CDR3 is built from 15 residues. CDR1 SGHTA and CDR2 FQGNSA come from the germline V gene. This chain's CDR3 is CASRRLAGVNGELFF. Here the CDR3 DNA reads TGTGCCAGCAGACGGCTAGCGGGGGTTAACGGGGAGCTGTTTTTT.

The chain employs TRBV28 and TRBJ2-3; TRBD1 matches 9 bases. Germline V gene data show CDR1 as MDHEN and CDR2 as SYDVKM. This CDR3 has 18 amino acids. J was trimmed by 4 bases and V by 7 bases; bases with no gene match: 18. CDR3 loop: CASKHRDRVSLYPDTQYF. In DNA form, the CDR3 reads TGTGCCAGCAAACACCGGGACAGGGTTTCCCTTTACCCAGATACGCAGTATTTT.